Here is one T cell receptor beta chain with its context. This clonotype appeared a few times. Its cognate antigen has yet to be identified. No base-level quality is on record; no much larger clone is a single base apart. The method behind the library was 5' RACE. Sequencing used a NextSeq 500. To allow correction of PCR and sequencing errors, the TCR library protocol tagged every TCR cDNA molecule with a unique molecular identifier. In the original analysis: Decombinator tools were used for TCR identification, UMI-based error correction and CDR3 extraction. TCRs above a frequency of 2 per 1,000, corresponding to the top 1% of the tumor frequency distribution, were defined as expanded. Expanded tumor TCRs statistically deemed absent (corrected P<0.05) from at least one tumor region were classed as regional, and all other expanded tumor TCRs were classed as ubiquitous. Renyi diversity was computed with the R vegan package after each repertoire had been subsampled 100 times to 5,000 TCRs. CDR3 similarity networks were built from amino acid triplet string-kernel similarity, with CDR3s being connected when pairwise similarity was above 0.82. TCRdb reprocessed the public reads (quality trimming at Q25 with fastp, clone calling with MiXCR) and kept in-frame beta chains. Merged by CDR3 protein, the rows form single entries marked with the most common genes and DNA. In this record, the V and J calls reflect TCRdb's handling and not the investigators' own analysis. This sample has 100,000 or so distinct CDR3 sequences in its table, and around 4.3% of those were observed once. The ten largest clones take up about 20% of the sample.

The data belong to a study of spatial heterogeneity in lung cancer (dated by TCRdb to about 2019). Broadly, across the study: Beta-chain transcripts were consistently detected in greater numbers than alpha-chain transcripts, which likely reflects a higher abundance of beta-chain transcripts. A strong correlation was found between TCR transcript counts in tumor regions and a T cell transcriptional module score from matched bulk RNA-seq. In the raw uncorrected reads, each unique combination of TCR and UMI appeared more than ten times on average. TCR alpha and beta repertoires were quantitatively compared across multiple tumor regions, matched nontumor lung and blood in non-small cell lung cancer. Nonsynonymous mutation counts, determined by whole-exome sequencing of tumor tissue, were related to TCR repertoire features. At surgery, both alpha and beta chains were TCR-sequenced in approximately 210 tumor regions, approximately 64 matched nontumor lung samples and 50 to 60 PBMC samples. Results the study describes overall, beyond this receptor: Counts of ubiquitous and regional expanded TCRs were found to correlate with counts of ubiquitous and regional nonsynonymous mutations, respectively. The tumor nonsynonymous mutation count correlated with the number of expanded alpha and beta TCRs within the tumor. Confirming at a functional level the hypothesis that regional TCRs recognize regional mutations was considered to require additional single-cell paired TCR alpha and beta sequencing. Estimated TCR-seq coverage of tumor T cells was only about 6.5% for alpha chains and about 14% for beta chains.

Reading the label with the study, this specimen's time point is: sample taken at primary tumor resection. The donors were fewer than 90 patients from the lung TRACERx cohort who had early-stage, untreated non-small cell lung cancer. Whole RNA extracted from tumor and nontumor lung tissue, or from cryopreserved PBMC samples, was used for TCR sequencing without cell sorting. A patient was chosen for TCR sequencing only when enough RNA was available from at least two tumor regions. A lung pathologist reviewed the tumor and adjacent nontumor lung specimens before the specimens were selected. From the cysteine through the phenylalanine, the CDR3 covers 14 amino acids. The DNA shown is the 42-base CDR3, in frame from base 1. V loses 3 bases, J loses 7 bases, and the germline ends lie 13 bases apart. CDR1 and CDR2 (SGDLS, YYNGEE) derive from the germline V gene.

This sequence uses TRBV9 and TRBJ2-2, with the D assignment possibly TRBD1 or TRBD2, given 5 matching bases for each. The source material was lung tumor tissue, sampled at surgery. This TCR was recovered from a male donor with early-stage non-small cell lung cancer. CDR3 region: CASSASGGNGELFF. In nucleotide form, the sequence is TGTGCCAGCAGCGCATCTGGGGGAAACGGGGAGCTGTTTTTT.